This TCR beta chain appears in the sequencing data of a study of cytomegalovirus exposure and HLA in healthy donors. Whole-study findings and limits: TCR clusters originating in the first cohort tended to co-occur in the 110 or so validation repertoires, according to a later analysis.

Profiling relied on immunoSEQ multiplex PCR, and the TCRdb table lists in-frame clones only, not all of them. In the table there are approximately 59,000 clones, approximately 92% of which are singletons. This clone was detected only once. Its antigen is unidentified. V lost 6 bases to trimming and J lost 1 base; unmatched junction nucleotides: 23. This CDR3 spans 22 amino acids. Germline lookup yields CDR1 MGHRA and CDR2 YSYEKL. Sequenced: PBMCs. This chain links TRBV4-1 with TRBJ2-3; 12 bases line up with TRBD2. The receptor was derived from a man younger than 35 in good health and CMV-seropositive. The CDR3 coding sequence is TGCGCCAGCAGTCCCCGGGACAGGAGCCCGACTAGCGGGGGAGTGGGCACAGATACGCAGTATTTT. As protein: CASSPRDRSPTSGGVGTDTQYF.